This T cell receptor beta chain was sequenced in a study of T cells in Graves' hyperthyroidism and ophthalmopathy. Trimming pared 4 bases from V and 5 bases from J, leaving 11 bases between. Germline V CDR1 and CDR2: MGHDK, SYGVNS. This CDR3 is 14 amino acids long. Study-wide points: In the blood, most expanded thyroid clonotypes above 0.001 appeared as well.

Amplified TCR beta CDR3 regions came from RNA transcripts. With the HTBI primer set, the TCR CDR3 went through a first round of RT-PCR. TCRdb passed the multiplex PCR reads through MiXCR, listing each CDR3 protein once. The sample records hundreds of thousands of distinct CDR3 sequences, roughly 14% being singletons. This clonotype was observed a few times. Its antigen is currently unknown. The TCR sequence derives from a man aged 18 to 30 with Graves' ophthalmopathy. The rearrangement links TRBV25-1 to TRBJ1-4, with D tentatively TRBD1 (6 bases). The sample comprised blood. This chain's CDR3 is CASSGTARNEKLFF. Written as DNA, the CDR3 is TGTGCCAGCAGTGGGACAGCGAGAAATGAAAAACTGTTTTTT.